The 3 T cell receptor beta chains below come from one sample, sequenced in a study of shared clonotypes between healthy human individuals. Clones were sequenced by immunoSEQ multiplex PCR, and TCRdb holds only the in-frame ones, with some missing. The sample holds about 2.4 million clones, 93% seen once. The source material was naive CD4+ T cells from PBMCs. The subset here: CD45RA+ positively selected. The receptor set was obtained from a man younger than 35 in good health. Some clones in this sample may be carry-over from other donors' samples.

The chain couples TRBV27 to TRBJ2-7; 13 bases align to TRBD2. The CDR3 runs to 15 residues. Germline loops: CDR1 MNHEY, CDR2 SMNVEV (reference sequence). The V segment lost 6 bases and the J segment 4 bases; nucleotides outside the gene matches: 6. The CDR3 DNA reads TGTGCCAGCAGCGCCGGACTAGCGGGAGTGTACGAGCAGTACTTC. Amino acid sequence: CASSAGLAGVYEQYF.

V gene TRBV6-1 combines with J gene TRBJ1-5; D unclear. The CDR3 spans 16 residues. From germline, CDR1 is MNHNS and CDR2 SASEGT. Trimming cost V 3 bases and J 3 bases, with 15 bases left between them. The CDR3 is CASSDPWVGSNQPQHF. The CDR3 bases are TGTGCCAGCAGTGATCCCTGGGTGGGGTCCAATCAGCCCCAGCATTTT.

The chain couples TRBV19 to TRBJ1-2; TRBD1 might be the D (6 bases). The CDR3 contains 15 residues. V gave up 6 bases and J gave up 8 bases, with 22 bases separating them. Germline CDR1 reads LNHDA; CDR2 reads SQIVND (reference sequence). The CDR3 loop reads CASSRNSGAVEGYTF. In DNA form, the CDR3 reads TGTGCCAGTAGCCGGAATTCGGGGGCGGTTGAGGGCTACACCTTC.